This T cell receptor (beta chain) derives from a study of cytomegalovirus exposure and HLA in healthy donors. Whole-study findings and limits: In vitro work confirmed that three CMV-associated chains recognize CMV antigens. The study flagged fewer than 200 TCR beta chains as cytomegalovirus-associated.

The CDR3 is 15 amino acids. Germline CDR1 LGHNA, CDR2 YNFKEQ. The V end lost 5 bases, the J end lost 1 base, and 12 bases lay between the germline ends. Clones were sequenced by immunoSEQ multiplex PCR, and TCRdb holds only the in-frame ones, with some missing. The table records roughly 120,000 clones, 70% to 90% of them present only once. Concerning this clone: Its antigen is currently unknown.

This receptor was obtained from a woman aged 25 to 39 in good health and CMV-seropositive. The chain employs TRBV4-2 and TRBJ2-4; D might be TRBD2 (6 bases). Sequenced input: PBMCs. The CDR3 reads CASSSRSGAKNIQYF. The CDR3 DNA sequence: TGTGCCAGCAGCTCACGAAGCGGGGCCAAAAACATTCAGTACTTC.